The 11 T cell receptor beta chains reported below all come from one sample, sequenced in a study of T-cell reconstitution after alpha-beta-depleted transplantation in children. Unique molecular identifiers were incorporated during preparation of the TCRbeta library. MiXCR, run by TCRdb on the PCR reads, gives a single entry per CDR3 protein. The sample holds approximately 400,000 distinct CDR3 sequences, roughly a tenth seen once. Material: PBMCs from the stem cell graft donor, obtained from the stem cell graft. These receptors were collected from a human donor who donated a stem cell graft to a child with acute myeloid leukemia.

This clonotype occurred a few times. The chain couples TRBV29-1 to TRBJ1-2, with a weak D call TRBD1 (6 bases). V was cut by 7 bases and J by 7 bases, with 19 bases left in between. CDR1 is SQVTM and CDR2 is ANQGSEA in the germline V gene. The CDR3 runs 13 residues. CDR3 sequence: CSGYGTPSGGYTF. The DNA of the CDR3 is TGCAGCGGATACGGGACACCAAGTGGTGGCTACACCTTC.

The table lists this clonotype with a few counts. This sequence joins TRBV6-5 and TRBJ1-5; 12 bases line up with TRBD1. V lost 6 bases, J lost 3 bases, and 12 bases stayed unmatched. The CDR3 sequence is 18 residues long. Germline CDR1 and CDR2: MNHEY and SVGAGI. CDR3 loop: CASSSGDGTGGSNQPQHF. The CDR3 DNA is TGTGCCAGCAGCTCGGGCGACGGGACAGGGGGCTCCAATCAGCCCCAGCATTTT.

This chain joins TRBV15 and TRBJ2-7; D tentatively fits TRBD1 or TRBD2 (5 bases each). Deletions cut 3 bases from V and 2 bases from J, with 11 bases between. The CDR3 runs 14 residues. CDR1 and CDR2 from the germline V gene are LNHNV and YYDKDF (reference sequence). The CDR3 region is CATSSSEGTYEQYV. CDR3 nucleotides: TGTGCCACCAGCAGTTCAGAGGGGACCTACGAGCAGTACGTC.

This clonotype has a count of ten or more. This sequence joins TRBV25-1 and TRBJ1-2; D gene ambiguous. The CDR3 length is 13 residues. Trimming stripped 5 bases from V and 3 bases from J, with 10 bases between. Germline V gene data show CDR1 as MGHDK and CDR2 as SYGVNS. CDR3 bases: TGTGCCAGCAGTCCTTTCGGTTACTATGGCTACACCTTC. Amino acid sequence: CASSPFGYYGYTF.

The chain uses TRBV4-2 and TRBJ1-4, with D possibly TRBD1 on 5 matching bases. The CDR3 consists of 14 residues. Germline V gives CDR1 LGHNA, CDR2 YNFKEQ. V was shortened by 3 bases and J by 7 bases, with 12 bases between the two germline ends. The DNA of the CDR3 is TGTGCCAGCAGCCAGGCCGGGACTGCTGAAAAACTGTTTTTT. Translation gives CASSQAGTAEKLFF.

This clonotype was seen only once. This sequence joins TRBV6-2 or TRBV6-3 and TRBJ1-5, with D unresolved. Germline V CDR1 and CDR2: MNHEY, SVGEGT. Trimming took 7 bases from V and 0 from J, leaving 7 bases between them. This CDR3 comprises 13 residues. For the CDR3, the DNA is TGTGCCAGCACCCTAGCTAGCAATCAGCCCCAGCATTTT. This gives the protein CASTLASNQPQHF.

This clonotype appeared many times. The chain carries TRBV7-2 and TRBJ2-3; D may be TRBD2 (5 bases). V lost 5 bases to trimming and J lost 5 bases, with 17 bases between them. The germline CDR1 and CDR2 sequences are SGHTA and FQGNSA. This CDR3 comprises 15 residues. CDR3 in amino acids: CASSQNPDRGDTQYF. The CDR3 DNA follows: TGTGCCAGCAGCCAAAACCCGGATCGGGGAGATACGCAGTATTTT.

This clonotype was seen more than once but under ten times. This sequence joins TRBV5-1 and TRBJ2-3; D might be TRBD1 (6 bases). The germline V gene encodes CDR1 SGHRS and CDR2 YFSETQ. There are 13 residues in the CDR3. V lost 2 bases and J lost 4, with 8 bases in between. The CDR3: CASSLQGPDTQYF. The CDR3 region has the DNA TGCGCCAGCAGCTTACAGGGCCCAGATACGCAGTATTTT.

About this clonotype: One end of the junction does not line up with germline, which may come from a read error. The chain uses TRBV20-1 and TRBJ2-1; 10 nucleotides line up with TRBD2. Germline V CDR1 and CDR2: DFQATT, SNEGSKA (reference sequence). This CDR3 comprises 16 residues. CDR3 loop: CCARDVLAGRNDEQFF. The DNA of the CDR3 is TGCTGTGCTAGAGATGTACTAGCGGGAAGAAATGATGAGCAGTTCTTC.

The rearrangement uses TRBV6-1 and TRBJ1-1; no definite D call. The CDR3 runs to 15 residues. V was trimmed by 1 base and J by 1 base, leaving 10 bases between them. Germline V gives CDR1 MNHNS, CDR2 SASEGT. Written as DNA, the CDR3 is TGTGCCAGCAGTGAAGAGGATGGTCCGAACACTGAAGCTTTCTTT. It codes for CASSEEDGPNTEAFF.

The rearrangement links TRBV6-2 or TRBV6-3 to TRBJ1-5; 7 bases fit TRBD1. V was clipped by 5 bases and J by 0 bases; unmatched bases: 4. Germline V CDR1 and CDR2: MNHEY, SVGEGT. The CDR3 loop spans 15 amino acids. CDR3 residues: CASSTGQASNQPQHF. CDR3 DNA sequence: TGTGCCAGCAGTACCGGACAGGCTAGCAATCAGCCCCAGCATTTT.